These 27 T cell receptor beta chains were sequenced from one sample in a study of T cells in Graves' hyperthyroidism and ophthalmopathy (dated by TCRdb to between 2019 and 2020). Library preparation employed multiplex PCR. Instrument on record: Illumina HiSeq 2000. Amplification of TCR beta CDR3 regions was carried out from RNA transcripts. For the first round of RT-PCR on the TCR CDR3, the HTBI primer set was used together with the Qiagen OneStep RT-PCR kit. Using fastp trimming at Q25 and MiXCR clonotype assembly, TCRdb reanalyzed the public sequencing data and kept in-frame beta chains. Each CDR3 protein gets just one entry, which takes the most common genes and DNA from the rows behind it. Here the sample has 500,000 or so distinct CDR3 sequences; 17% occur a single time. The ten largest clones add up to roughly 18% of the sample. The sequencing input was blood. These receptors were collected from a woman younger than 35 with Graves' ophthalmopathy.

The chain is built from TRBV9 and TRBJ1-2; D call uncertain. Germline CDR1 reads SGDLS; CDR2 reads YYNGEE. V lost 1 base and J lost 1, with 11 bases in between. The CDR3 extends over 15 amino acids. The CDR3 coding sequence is TGTGCCAGCAGCGTATCCGAGGTTATTAACTATGGCTACACCTTC. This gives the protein CASSVSEVINYGYTF.

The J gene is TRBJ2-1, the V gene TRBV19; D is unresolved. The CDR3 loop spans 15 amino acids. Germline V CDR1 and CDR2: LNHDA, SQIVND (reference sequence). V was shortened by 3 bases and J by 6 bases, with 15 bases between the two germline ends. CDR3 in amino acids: CASSIGVSGPNEQFF. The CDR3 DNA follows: TGTGCCAGTAGTATTGGAGTTAGTGGCCCCAATGAGCAGTTCTTC.

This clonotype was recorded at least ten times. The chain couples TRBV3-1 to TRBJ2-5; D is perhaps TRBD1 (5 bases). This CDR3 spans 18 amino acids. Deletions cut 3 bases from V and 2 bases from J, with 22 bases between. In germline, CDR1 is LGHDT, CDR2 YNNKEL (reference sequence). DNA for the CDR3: TGTGCCAGCAGCCAGGTCGAGACTTCTAAAGGGGCACAAGAGACCCAGTACTTC. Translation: CASSQVETSKGAQETQYF.

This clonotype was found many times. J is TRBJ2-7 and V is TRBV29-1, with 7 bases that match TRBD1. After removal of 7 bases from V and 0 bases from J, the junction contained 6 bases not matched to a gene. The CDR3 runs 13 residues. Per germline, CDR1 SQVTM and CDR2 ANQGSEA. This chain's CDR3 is CSARRDSSYEQYF. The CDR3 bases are TGCAGCGCAAGAAGGGACAGCTCCTACGAGCAGTACTTC.

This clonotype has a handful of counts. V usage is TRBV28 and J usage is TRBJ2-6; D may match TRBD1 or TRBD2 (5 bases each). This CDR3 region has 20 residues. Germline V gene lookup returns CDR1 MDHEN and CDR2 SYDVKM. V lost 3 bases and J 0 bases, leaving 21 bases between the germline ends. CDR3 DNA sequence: TGTGCCAGCAGTTTGGGATGGGGACGCAGGAGAAACTCTGGGGCCAACGTCCTGACTTTC. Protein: CASSLGWGRRRNSGANVLTF.

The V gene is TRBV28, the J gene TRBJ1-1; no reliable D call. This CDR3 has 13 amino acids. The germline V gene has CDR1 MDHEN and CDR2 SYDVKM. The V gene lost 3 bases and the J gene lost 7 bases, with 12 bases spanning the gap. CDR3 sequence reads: CASSLREGLEAFF. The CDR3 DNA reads TGTGCCAGCAGTTTGAGGGAAGGCCTTGAAGCTTTCTTT.

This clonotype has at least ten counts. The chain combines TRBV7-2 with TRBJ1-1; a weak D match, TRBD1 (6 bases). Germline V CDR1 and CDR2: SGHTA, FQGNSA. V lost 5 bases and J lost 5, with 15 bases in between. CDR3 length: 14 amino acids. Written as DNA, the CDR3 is TGTGCCAGCAGCCACACAGGGATGAGGACTGAAGCTTTCTTT. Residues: CASSHTGMRTEAFF.

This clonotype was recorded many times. The CDR3 DNA reads TGTGCCAGCAGCTTAGGGCCCCTTGGGGGAGCAGGTGACGAGCAGTACTTC. It encodes CASSLGPLGGAGDEQYF. The chain combines TRBV7-2 with TRBJ2-7; D tentatively fits TRBD1 or TRBD2 (5 bases each). Per the germline V gene, CDR1 is SGHTA and CDR2 is FQGNSA. This CDR3 comprises 17 residues. The V end was cut by 1 base, the J end by 5 bases, with 21 bases between. The variable domain in full, completed from reference TRBV7-2 and TRBJ2-7, reads GAGVSQSPSNKVTEKGKDVELRCDPISGHTALYWYRQSLGQGLEFLIYFQGNSAPDKSGLPSDRFSAERTGGSVSTLTIQRTQQEDSAVYLCASSLGPLGGAGDEQYFGPGTRLTVT.

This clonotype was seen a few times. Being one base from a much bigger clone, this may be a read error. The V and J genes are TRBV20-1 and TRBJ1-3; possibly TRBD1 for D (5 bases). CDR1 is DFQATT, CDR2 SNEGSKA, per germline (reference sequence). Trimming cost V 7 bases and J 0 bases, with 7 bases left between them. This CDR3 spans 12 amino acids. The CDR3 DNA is TGCAGTGGACAGAGCTCTGGAAACACCATATATTTT. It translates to CSGQSSGNTIYF.

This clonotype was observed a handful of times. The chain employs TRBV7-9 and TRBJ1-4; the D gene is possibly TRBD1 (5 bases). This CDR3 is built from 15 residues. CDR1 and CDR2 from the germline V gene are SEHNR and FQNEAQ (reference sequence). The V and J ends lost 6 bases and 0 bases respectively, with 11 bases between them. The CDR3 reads CASRVGTSTNEKLFF. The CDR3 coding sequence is TGTGCCAGCAGAGTGGGGACTTCAACTAATGAAAAACTGTTTTTT.

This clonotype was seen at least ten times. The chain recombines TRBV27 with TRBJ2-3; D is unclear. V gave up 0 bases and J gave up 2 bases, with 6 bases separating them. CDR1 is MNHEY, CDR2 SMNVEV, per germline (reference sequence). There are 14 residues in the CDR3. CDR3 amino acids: CASSLSNPTDTQYF. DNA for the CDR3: TGTGCCAGCAGTTTATCAAACCCCACAGATACGCAGTATTTT.

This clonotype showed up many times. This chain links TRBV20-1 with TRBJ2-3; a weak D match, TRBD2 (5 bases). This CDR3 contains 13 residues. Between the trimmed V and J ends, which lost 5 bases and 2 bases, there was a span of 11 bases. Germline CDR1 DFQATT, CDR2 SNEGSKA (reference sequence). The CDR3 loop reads CSAPPGDTDTQYF. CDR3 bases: TGCAGTGCTCCCCCCGGGGACACAGATACGCAGTATTTT.

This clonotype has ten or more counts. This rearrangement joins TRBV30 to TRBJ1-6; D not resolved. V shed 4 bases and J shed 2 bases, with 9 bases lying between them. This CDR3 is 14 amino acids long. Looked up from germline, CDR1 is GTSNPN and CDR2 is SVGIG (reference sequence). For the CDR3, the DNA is TGTGCCTGGAAGGAGGGAACCTATAATTCACCCCTCCACTTT. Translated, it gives CAWKEGTYNSPLHF.

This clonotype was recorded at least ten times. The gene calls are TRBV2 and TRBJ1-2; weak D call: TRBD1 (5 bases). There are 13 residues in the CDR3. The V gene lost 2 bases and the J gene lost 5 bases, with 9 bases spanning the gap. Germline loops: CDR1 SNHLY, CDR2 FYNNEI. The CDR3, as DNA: TGTGCCAGCAGTGAACAGGGAACATATGGCTACACCTTC. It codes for CASSEQGTYGYTF.

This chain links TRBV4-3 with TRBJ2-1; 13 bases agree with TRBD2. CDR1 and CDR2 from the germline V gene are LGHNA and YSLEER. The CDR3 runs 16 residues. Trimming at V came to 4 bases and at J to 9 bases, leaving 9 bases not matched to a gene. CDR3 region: CASSPFPLAGGTEQFF. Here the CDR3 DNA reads TGCGCCAGCAGCCCTTTTCCACTAGCGGGAGGGACTGAGCAGTTCTTC.

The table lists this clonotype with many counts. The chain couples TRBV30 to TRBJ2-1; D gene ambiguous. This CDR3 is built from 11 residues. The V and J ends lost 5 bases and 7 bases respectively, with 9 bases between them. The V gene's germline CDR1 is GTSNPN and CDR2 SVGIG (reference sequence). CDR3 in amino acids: CAWGSQNEQFF. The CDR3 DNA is TGTGCCTGGGGGTCCCAGAATGAGCAGTTCTTC.

The CDR3 DNA follows: TGTGCCAGCAGCTCGCAGCGGACTGAGAACACCGGGGAGCTGTTTTTT. This gives the protein CASSSQRTENTGELFF. The chain carries TRBV13 and TRBJ2-2, with D tentatively TRBD2 (5 bases). Germline V gene data show CDR1 as PRHDT and CDR2 as FYEKMQ (reference sequence). CDR3 length: 16 amino acids. V gave up 4 bases and J gave up 1 base, with 13 bases separating them.

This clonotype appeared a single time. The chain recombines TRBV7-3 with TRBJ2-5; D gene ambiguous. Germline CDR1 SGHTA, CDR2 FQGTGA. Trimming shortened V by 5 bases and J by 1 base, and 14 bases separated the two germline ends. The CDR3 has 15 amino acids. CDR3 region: CASSPLAEPQETQYF. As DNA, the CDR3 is TGTGCCAGCAGCCCCCTCGCGGAGCCCCAAGAGACCCAGTACTTC. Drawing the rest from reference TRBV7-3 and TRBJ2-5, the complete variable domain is GAGVSQTPSNKVTEKGKYVELRCDPISGHTALYWYRQSLGQGPEFLIYFQGTGAADDSGLPNDRFFAVRPEGSVSTLKIQRTERGDSAVYLCASSPLAEPQETQYFGPGTRLLVL.

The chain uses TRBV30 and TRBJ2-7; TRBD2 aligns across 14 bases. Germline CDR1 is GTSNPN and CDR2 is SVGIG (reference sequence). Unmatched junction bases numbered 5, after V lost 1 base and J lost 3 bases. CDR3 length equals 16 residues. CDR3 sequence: CAWSDWTSGRFYEQYF. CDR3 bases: TGTGCCTGGAGTGATTGGACTAGCGGGAGGTTCTACGAGCAGTACTTC.

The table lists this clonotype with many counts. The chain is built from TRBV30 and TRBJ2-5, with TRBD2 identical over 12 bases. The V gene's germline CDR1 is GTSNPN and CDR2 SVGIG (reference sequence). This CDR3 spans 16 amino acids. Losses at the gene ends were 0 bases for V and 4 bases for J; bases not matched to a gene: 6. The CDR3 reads CAWSVPLAGGRETQYF. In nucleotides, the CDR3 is TGTGCCTGGAGTGTACCACTAGCGGGAGGCAGAGAGACCCAGTACTTC.

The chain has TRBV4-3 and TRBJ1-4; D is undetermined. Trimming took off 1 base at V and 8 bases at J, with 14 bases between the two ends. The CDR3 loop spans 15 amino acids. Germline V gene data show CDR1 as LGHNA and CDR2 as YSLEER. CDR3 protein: CASSQVRGAREKLFF. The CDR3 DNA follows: TGCGCCAGCAGCCAAGTTAGAGGAGCAAGGGAAAAACTGTTTTTT.

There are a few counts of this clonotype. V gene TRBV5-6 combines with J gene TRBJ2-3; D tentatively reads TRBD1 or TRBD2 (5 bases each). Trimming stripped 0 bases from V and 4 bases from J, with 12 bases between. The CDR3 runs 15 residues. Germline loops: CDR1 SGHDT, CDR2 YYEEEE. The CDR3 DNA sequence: TGTGCCAGCAGCTTGGCCGGGACCATGCCAGATACGCAGTATTTT. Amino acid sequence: CASSLAGTMPDTQYF.

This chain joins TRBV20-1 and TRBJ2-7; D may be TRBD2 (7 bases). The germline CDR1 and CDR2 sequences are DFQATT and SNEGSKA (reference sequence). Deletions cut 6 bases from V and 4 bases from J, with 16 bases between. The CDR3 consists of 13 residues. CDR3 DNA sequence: TGCAGTGCCGCTCGGGGGGCGCTATACGAGCAGTACTTC. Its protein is CSAARGALYEQYF.

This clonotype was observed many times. The CDR3 DNA sequence: TGTGCCAGCAGCTTAGTTAGCGGGGGGACCGGGGAGCTGTTTTTT. This codes for CASSLVSGGTGELFF. V and J are TRBV7-8 and TRBJ2-2; TRBD2 agrees at 10 bases. The germline V gene encodes CDR1 SGHVS and CDR2 FQNEAQ. CDR3 length: 15 residues. V shed 1 base, J shed 5 bases, and the junction held 1 base outside the gene matches. Supplemented by reference TRBV7-8 and TRBJ2-2, the full variable domain reads GAGVSQSPRYKVAKRGQDVALRCDPISGHVSLFWYQQALGQGPEFLTYFQNEAQLDKSGLPSDRFFAERPEGSVSTLKIQRTQQEDSAVYLCASSLVSGGTGELFFGEGSRLTVL.

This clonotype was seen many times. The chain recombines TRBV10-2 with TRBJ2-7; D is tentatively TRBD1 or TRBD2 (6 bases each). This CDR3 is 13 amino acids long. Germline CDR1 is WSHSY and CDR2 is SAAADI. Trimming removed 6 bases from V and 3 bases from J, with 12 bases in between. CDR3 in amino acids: CASSGGANYEQYF. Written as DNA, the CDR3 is TGCGCCAGCAGCGGGGGCGCCAACTACGAGCAGTACTTC.

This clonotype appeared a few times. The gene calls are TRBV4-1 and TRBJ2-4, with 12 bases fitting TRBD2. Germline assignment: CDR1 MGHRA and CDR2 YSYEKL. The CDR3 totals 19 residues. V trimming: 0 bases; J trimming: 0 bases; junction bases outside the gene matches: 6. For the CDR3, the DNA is TGCGCCAGCAGCCAAGATCGACTAGCGGGAGACGTAGCCAAAAACATTCAGTACTTC. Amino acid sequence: CASSQDRLAGDVAKNIQYF.

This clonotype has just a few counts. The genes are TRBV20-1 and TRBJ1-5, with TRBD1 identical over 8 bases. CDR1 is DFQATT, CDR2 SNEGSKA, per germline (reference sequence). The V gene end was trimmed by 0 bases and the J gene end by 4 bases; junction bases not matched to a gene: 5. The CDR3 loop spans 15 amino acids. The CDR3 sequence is CSARDRTGTNQPQHF. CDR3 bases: TGCAGTGCTAGAGACAGGACAGGGACTAATCAGCCCCAGCATTTT.